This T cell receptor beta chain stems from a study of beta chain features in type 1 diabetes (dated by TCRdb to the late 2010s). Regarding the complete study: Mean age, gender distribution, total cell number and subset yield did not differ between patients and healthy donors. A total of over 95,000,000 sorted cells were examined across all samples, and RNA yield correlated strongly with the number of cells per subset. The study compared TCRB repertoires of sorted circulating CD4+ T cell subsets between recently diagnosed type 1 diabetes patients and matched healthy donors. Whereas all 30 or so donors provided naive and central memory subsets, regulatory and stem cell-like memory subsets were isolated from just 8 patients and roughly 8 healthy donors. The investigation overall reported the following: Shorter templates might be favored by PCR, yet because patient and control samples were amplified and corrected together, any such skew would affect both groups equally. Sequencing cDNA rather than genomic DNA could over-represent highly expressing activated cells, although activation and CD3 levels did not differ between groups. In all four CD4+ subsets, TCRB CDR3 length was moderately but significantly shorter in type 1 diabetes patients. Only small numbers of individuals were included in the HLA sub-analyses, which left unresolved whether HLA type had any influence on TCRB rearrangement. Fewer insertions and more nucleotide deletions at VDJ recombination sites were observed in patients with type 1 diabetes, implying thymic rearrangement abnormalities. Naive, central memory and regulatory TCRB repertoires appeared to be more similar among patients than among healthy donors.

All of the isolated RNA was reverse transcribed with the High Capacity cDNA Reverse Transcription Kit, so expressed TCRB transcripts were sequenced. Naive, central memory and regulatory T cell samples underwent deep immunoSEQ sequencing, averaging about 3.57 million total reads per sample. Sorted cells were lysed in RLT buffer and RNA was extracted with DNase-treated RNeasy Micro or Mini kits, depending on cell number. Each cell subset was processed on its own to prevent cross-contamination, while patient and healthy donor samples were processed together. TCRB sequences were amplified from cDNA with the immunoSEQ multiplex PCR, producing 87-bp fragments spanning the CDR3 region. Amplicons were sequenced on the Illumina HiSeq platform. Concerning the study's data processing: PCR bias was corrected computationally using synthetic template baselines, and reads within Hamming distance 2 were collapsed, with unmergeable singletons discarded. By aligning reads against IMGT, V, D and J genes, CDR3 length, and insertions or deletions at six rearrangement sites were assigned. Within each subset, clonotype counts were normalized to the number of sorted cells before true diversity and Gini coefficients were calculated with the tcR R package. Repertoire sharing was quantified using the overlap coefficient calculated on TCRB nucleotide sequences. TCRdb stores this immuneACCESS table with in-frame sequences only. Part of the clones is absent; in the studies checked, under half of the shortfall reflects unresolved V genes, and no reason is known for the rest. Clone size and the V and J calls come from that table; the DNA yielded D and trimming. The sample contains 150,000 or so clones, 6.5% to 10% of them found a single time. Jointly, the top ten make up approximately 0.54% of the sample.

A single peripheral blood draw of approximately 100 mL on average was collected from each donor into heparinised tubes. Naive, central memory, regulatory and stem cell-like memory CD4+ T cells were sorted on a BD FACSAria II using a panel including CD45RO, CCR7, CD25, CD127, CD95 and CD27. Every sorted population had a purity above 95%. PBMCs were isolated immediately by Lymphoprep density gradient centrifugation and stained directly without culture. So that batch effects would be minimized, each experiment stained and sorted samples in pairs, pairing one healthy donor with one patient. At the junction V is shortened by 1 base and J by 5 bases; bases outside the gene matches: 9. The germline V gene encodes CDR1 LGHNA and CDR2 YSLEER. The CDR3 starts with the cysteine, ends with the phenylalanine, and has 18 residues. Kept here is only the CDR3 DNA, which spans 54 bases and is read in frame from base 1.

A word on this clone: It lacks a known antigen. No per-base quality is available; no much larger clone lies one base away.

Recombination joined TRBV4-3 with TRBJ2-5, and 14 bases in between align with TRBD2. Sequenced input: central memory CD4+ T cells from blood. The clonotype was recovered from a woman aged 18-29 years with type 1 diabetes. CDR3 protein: CASSQAIGTSGSVETQYF. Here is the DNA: TGCGCCAGCAGCCAAGCAATCGGGACTAGCGGGAGTGTGGAGACCCAGTACTTC.